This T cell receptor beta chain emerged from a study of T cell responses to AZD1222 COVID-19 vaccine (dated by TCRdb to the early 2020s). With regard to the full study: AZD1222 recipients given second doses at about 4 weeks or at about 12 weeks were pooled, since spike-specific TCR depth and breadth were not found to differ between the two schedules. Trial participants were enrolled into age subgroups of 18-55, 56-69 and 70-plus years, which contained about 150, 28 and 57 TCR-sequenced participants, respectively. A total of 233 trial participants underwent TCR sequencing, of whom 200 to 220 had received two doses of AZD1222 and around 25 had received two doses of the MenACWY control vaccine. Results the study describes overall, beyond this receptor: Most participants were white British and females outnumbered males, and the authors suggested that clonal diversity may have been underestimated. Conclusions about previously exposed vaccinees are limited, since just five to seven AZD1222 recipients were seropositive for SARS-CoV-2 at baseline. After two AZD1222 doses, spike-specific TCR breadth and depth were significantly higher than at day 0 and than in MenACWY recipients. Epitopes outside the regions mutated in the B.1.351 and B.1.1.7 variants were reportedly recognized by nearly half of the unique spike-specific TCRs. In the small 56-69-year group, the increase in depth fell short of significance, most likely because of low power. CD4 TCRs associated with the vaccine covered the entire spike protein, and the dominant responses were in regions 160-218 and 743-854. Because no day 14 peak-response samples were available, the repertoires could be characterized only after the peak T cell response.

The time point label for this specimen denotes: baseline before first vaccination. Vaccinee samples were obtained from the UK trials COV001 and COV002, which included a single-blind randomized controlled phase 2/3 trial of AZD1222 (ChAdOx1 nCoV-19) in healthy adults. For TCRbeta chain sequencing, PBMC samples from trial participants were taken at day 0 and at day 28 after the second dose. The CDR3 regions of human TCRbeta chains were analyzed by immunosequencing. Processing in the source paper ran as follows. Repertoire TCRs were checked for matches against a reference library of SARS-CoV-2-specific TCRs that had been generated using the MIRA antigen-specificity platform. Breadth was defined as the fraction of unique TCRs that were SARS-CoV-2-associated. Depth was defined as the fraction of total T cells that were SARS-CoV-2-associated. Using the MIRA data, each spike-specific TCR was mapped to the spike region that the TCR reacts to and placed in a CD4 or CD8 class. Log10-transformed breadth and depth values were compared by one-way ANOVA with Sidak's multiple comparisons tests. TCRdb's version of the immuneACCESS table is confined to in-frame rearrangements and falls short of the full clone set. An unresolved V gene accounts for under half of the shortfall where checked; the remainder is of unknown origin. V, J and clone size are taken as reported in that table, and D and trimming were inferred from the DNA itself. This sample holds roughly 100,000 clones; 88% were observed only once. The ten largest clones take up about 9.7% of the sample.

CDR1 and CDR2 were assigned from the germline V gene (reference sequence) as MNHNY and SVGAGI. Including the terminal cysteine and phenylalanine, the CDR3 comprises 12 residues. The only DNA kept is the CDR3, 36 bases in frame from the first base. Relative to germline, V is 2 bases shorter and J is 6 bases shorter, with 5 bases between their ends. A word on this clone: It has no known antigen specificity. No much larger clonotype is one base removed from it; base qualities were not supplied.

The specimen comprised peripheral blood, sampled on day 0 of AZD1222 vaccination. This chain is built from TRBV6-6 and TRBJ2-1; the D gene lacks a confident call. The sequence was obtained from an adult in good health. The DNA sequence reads TGTGCCAGCAGTTACGGAGTCAATGAGCAGTTCTTC. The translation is CASSYGVNEQFF.